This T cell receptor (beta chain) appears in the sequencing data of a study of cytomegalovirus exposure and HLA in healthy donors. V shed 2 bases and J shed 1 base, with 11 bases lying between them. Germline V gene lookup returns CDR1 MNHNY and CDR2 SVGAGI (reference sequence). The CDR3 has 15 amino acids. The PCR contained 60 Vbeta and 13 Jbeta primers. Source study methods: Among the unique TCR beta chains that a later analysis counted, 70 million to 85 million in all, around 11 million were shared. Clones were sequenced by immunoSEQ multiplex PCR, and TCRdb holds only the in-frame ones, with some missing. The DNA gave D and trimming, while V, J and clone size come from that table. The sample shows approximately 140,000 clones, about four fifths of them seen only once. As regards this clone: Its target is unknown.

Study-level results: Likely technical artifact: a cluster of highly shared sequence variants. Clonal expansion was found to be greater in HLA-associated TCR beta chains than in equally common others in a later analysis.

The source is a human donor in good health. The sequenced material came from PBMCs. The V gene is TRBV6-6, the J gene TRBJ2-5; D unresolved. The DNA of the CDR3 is TGTGCCAGCAGTTACCTTACAGCTCTCCAAGAGACCCAGTACTTC. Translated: CASSYLTALQETQYF.